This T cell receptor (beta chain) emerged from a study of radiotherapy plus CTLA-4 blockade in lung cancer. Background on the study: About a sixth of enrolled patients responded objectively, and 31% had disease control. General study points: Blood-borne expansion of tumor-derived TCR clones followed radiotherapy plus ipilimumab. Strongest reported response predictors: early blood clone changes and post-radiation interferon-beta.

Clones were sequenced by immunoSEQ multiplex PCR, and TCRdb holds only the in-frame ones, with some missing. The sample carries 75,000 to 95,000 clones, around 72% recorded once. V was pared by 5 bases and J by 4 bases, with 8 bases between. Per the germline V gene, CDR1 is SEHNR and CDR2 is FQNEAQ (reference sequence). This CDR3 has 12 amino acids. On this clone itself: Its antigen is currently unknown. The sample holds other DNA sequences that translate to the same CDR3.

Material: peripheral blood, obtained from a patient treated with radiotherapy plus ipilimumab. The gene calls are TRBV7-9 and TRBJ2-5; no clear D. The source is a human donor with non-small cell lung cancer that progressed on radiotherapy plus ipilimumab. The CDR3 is CASSLVRETQYF. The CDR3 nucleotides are TGTGCCAGCAGCCTAGTCAGAGAGACCCAGTACTTC.